Presented here are 3 T cell receptor beta chains from one specimen sequenced in a study of T cell repertoires in cytomegalovirus infection. TCRdb recomputed calls from the reads with MiXCR, one row per CDR3 protein. The profile shows fewer than 300,000 distinct CDR3 sequences, around 25% of them singletons. Sequencing used PBMCs. The receptors derive from a human donor in good health (CMV status not recorded). Some clones in this sample may be carry-over from other donors' samples.

This chain uses TRBV2 with TRBJ2-6; 7 bases align to TRBD2. Germline values: CDR1 SNHLY, CDR2 FYNNEI. Trimming at V came to 5 bases and at J to 2 bases, leaving 3 bases not matched to a gene. The CDR3 loop spans 15 amino acids. CDR3 protein: CASSLGGPGANVLTF. CDR3 nucleotides: TGTGCCAGCAGTTTGGGAGGGCCTGGGGCCAACGTCCTGACTTTC.

V and J are TRBV4-1 and TRBJ2-7; D remains ambiguous. Trimming stripped 5 bases from V and 2 bases from J, with 19 bases between. The CDR3 totals 16 residues. From germline, CDR1 is MGHRA and CDR2 YSYEKL. The CDR3 loop reads CASSDKVGVWAYEQYF. The DNA for the CDR3 is TGCGCCAGCAGCGACAAGGTTGGTGTTTGGGCCTACGAGCAGTACTTC.

This chain connects TRBV6-4 to TRBJ2-3, with 15 positions matching TRBD2. The ends lost 6 bases at V and 1 base at J; junction bases unmatched: 5. Germline CDR1 reads MRHNA; CDR2 reads SNTAGT. The CDR3 runs to 17 residues. CDR3 coding DNA: TGTGCCAGCAGAAGGACTAGCGGGGGGGCGCGCACAGATACGCAGTATTTT. It encodes CASRRTSGGARTDTQYF.